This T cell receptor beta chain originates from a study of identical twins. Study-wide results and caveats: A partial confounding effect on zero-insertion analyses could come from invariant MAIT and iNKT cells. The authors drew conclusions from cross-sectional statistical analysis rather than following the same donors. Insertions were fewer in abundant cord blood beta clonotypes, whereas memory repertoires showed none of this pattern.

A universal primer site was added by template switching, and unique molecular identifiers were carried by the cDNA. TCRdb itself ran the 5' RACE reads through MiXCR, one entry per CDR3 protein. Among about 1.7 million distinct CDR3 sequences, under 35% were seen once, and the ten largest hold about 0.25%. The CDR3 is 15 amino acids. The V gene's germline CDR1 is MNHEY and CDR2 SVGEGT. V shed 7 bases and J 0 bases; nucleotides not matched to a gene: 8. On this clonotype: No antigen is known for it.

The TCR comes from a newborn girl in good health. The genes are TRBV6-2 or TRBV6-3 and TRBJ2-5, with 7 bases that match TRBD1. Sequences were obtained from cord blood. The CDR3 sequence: CASTTGQWYQETQYF. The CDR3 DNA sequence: TGTGCCAGCACTACGGGACAGTGGTACCAAGAGACCCAGTACTTC.